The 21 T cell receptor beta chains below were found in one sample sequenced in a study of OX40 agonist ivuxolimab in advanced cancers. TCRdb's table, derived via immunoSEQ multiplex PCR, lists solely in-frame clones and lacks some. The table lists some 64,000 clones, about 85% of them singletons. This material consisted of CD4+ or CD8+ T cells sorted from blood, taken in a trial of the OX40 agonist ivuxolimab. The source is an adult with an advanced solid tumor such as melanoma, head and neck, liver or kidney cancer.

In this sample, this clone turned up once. CDR3 DNA sequence: TGTGCCAGCAGCGTCCGACAGGGTAGGACCGGGGAGCTGTTTTTT. Its translation: CASSVRQGRTGELFF. The chain links TRBV7-9 to TRBJ2-2; 7 bases map to TRBD1. This CDR3 is built from 15 residues. The V segment lost 5 bases and the J segment 5 bases; nucleotides outside the gene matches: 8. Germline-derived CDR1 and CDR2 are SEHNR and FQNEAQ (reference sequence).

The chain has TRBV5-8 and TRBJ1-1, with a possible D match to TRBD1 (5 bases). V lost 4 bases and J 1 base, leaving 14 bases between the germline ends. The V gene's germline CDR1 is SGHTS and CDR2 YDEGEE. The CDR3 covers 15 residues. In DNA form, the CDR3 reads TGTGCCAGCAGCGCCGGGGGAGGGAGGAACACTGAAGCTTTCTTT. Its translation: CASSAGGGRNTEAFF.

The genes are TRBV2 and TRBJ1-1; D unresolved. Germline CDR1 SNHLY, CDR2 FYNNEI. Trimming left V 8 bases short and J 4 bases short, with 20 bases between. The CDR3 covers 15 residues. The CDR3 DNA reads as TGTGCCAGCGCCCCGACTAGCAGAGGAGGCACTGAAGCTTTCTTT. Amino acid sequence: CASAPTSRGGTEAFF.

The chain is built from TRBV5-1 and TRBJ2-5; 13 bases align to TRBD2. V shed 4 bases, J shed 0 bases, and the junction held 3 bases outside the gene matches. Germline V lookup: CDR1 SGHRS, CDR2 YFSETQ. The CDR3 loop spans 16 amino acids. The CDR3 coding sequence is TGCGCCAGCAGCCCAGGACTAGCGGGGGACCAAGAGACCCAGTACTTC. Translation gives CASSPGLAGDQETQYF.

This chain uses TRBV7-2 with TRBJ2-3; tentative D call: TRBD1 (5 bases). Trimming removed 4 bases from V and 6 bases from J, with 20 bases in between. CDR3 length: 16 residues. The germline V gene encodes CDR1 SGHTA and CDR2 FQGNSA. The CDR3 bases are TGTGCCAGCAGCTCAAGGGGTCAGGTTCGTTTCGATACGCAGTATTTT. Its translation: CASSSRGQVRFDTQYF.

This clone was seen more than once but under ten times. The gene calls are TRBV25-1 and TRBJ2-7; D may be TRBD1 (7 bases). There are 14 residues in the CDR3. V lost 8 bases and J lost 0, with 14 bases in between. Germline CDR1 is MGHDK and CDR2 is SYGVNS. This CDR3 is CASSFQGGSYEQYF. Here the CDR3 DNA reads TGTGCCAGCTCCTTCCAGGGGGGCTCCTACGAGCAGTACTTC.

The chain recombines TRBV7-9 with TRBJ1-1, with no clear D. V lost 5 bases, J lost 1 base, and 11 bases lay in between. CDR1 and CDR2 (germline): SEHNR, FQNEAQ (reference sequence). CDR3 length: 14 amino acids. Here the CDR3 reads CASSTLSRNTEAFF. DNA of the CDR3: TGTGCCAGCAGCACCCTGTCCCGGAACACTGAAGCTTTCTTT.

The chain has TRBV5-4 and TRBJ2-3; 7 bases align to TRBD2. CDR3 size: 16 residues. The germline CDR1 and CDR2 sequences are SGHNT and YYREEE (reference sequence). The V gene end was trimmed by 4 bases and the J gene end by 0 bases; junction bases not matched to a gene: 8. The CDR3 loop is CASSPSGGYSTDTQYF. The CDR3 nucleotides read TGTGCCAGCAGCCCATCCGGGGGGTACAGCACAGATACGCAGTATTTT.

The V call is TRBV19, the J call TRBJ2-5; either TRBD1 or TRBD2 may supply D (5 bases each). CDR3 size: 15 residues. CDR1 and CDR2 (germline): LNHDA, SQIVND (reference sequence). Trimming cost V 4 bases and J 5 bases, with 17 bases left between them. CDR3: CASSNGAGARETQYF. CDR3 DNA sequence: TGTGCCAGTAGTAATGGGGCCGGGGCGAGGGAGACCCAGTACTTC.

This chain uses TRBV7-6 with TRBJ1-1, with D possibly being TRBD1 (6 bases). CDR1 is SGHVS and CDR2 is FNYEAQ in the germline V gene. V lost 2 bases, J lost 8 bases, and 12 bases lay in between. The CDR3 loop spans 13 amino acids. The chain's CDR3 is CASSLRGGLEAFF. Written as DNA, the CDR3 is TGTGCCAGCAGCTTAAGGGGGGGATTGGAAGCTTTCTTT.

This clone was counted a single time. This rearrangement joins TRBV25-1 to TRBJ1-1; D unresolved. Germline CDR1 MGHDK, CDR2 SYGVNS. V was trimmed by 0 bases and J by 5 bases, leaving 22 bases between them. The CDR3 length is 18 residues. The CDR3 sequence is CASSEYTPSAKRRTEAFF. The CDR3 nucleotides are TGTGCCAGCAGTGAATATACCCCGTCGGCTAAACGGAGGACTGAAGCTTTCTTT.

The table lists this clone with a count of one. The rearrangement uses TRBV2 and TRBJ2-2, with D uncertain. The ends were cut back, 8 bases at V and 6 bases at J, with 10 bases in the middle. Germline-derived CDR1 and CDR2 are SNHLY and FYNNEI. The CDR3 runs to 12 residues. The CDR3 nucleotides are TGTGCCAGCGTGTTTTCCGCCGGGGAGCTGTTTTTT. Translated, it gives CASVFSAGELFF.

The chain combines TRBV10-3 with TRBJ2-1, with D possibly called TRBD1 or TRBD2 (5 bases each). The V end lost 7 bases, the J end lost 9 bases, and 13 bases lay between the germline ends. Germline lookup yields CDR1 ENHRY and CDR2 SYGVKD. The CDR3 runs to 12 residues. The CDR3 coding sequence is TGTGCCATCACCAGGGATGGAGGTGAGCAGTTCTTC. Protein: CAITRDGGEQFF.

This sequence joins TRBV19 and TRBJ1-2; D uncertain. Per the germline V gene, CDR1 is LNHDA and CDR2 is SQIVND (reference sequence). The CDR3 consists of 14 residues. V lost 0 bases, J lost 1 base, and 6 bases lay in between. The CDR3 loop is CASSIDGSNYGYTF. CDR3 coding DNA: TGTGCCAGTAGTATAGACGGCAGTAACTATGGCTACACCTTC.

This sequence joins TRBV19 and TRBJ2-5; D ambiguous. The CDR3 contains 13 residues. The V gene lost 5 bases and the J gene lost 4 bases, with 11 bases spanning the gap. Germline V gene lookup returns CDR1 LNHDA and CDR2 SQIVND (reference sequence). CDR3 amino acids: CASSEFRGETQYF. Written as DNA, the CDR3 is TGTGCCAGTAGTGAATTTAGAGGAGAGACCCAGTACTTC.

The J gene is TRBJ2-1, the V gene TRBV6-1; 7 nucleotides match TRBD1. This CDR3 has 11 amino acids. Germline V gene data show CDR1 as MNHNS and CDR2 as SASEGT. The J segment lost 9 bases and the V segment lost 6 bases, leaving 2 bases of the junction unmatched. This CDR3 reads CASRGGVEQFF. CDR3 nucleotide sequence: TGTGCCAGCAGAGGGGGCGTTGAGCAGTTCTTC.

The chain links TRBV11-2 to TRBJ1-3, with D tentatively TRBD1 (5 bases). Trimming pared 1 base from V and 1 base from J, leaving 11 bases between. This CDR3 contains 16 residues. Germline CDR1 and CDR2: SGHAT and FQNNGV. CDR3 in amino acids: CASSLARGGSGNTIYF. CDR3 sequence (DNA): TGTGCCAGCAGCTTAGCCCGGGGGGGTTCTGGAAACACCATATATTTT.

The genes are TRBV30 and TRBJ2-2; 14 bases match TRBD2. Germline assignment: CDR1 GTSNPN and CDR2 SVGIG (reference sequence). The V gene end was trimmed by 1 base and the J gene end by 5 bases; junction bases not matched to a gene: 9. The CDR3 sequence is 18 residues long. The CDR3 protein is CAWSAPGLAGEATGELFF. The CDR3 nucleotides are TGTGCCTGGAGTGCCCCGGGACTAGCGGGGGAAGCGACCGGGGAGCTGTTTTTT.

As DNA, the CDR3 is TGTGCCAGCAGTACCCAGGGGGCTGATTCACCCCTCCACTTT. It specifies CASSTQGADSPLHF. The chain has TRBV6-5 and TRBJ1-6; 8 bases are shared with TRBD1. The CDR3 runs 14 residues. The ends lost 5 bases at V and 8 bases at J; junction bases unmatched: 5. In germline, CDR1 is MNHEY, CDR2 SVGAGI.

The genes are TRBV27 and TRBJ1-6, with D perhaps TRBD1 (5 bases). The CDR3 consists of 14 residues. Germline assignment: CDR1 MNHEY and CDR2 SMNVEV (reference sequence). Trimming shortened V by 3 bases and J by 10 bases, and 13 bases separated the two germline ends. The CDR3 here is CASSFRRAESPLHF. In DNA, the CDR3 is TGTGCCAGCAGTTTCCGCAGGGCGGAATCACCCCTCCACTTT.

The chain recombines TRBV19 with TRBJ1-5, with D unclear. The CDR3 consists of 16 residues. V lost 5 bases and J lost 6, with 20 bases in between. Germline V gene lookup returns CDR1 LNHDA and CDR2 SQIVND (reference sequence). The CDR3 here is CASSPQDVVMSQPQHF. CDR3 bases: TGTGCCAGTAGTCCGCAGGATGTGGTAATGAGTCAGCCCCAGCATTTT. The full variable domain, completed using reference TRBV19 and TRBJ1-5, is DGGITQSPKYLFRKEGQNVTLSCEQNLNHDAMYWYRQDPGQGLRLIYYSQIVNDFQKGDIAEGYSVSREKKESFPLTVTSAQKNPTAFYLCASSPQDVVMSQPQHFGDGTRLSIL.